This entry features one T cell receptor beta chain sequence. What it binds is unknown. This entry is derived from a study of Ad26.COV2.S vaccination and SARS-CoV-2 variants. Study-level results: It is possible that the TCR breadth and depth analyses underestimated the total T cell responses. Comparable non-spike TCR breadth was observed in vaccine and placebo recipients.

As to treatment: some 20 received Ad26.COV2.S at low or high dose, single or two shots; five or six received placebo; per-sample allocation not given. Samples came from day 63 after the first vaccine or placebo injection. A Boston donor was an adult aged 18-55 years. The CDR3 extends over 14 amino acids. The ends were cut back, 4 bases at V and 4 bases at J, with 13 bases in the middle. Germline values: CDR1 SEHNR, CDR2 FQNEAQ (reference sequence). Generated by immunoSEQ multiplex PCR, the TCRdb table keeps only in-frame clones and is missing some. The sample has roughly 400,000 clones, less than 95% seen once.

The specimen comprised peripheral blood, sampled in a trial of Ad26.COV2.S vaccine versus placebo. The chain combines TRBV7-9 with TRBJ2-5, with D possibly being TRBD1 or TRBD2 (5 bases each). The clonotype was recovered from a person between 18 and 65 years old who received the Ad26.COV2.S COVID-19 vaccine or a placebo. The CDR3 DNA reads as TGTGCCAGCAGCTCATGGGGGAATCGAGAGACCCAGTACTTC. This translates into CASSSWGNRETQYF.